The clone carrying this T cell receptor beta chain was seen ten or more times. The antigen is unknown. The time point was: patch test 1, 2 weeks after DPC sensitization. Indicated treatment: therapeutic diphenylcyclopropenone sensitization with weekly scalp DPC. Unfractionated whole blood was the source from which total RNA was extracted. Sample donors consisted of patients with alopecia, aged 18 to 70 years, who were suitable for DPC. This entry belongs to a study of human T cells and chemical hapten exposure. Study-level points and caveats: More PT1 expanded TCRs went with higher patch test scores. DPC sensitization left the count of TCRs above 1 in 1000 unchanged.

Attachment of unique molecular identifiers to individual cDNA molecules was performed in the library. TCRdb ran MiXCR on the RACE reads and lists one entry per CDR3 protein. The sample holds under 60,000 distinct CDR3 sequences; 11% are singletons and the top ten take around 1.8%. Per the germline V gene, CDR1 is PRHDT and CDR2 is FYEKMQ (reference sequence). The CDR3 sequence is 16 residues long. Trimming stripped 6 bases from V and 7 bases from J, with 19 bases between. The V call is TRBV13, the J call TRBJ1-6, with D tentatively TRBD1 (6 bases). Specimen: whole blood, collected in connection with sensitization to the hapten diphenylcyclopropenone (DPC). The origin of this receptor is a woman aged 40 to 55 with alopecia areata. Some clones in this sample may be carry-over from other donors' samples. CDR3 sequence: CASSSLDRASNSPLHF. The CDR3 DNA reads as TGTGCCAGCAGTTCTCTGGACAGAGCCTCGAATTCACCCCTCCACTTT.